This entry features one TCR beta chain sequence. This record belongs to a study of T cell responses to AZD1222 COVID-19 vaccine. Germline CDR1 SGHRS, CDR2 YFSETQ. Trimming left V 5 bases short and J 1 base short, with 9 bases between. CDR3 length: 13 residues. Assay: immunoSEQ multiplex PCR; the TCRdb copy retains only in-frame clones and omits some. The sample lists some 65,000 clones; roughly 78% were seen once. The rearrangement links TRBV5-1 to TRBJ1-2; no firm D call. The receptor was isolated from an adult in good health. The sample here was peripheral blood, taken on day 0 of MenACWY control vaccination. This CDR3 reads CASRLGSNYGYTF. Written as DNA, the CDR3 is TGCGCCAGCAGGCTTGGTAGTAACTATGGCTACACCTTC.